This T cell receptor (beta chain) was found in a study of T cells in Graves' hyperthyroidism and ophthalmopathy. TCR beta CDR3 region amplification was performed from RNA transcripts. TCR CDR3 underwent first-round RT-PCR with the HTBI primer set. Each CDR3 protein gets one entry after TCRdb re-called the multiplex PCR reads with MiXCR. The data contain about 360,000 distinct CDR3 sequences, around 14% of them seen just once; the ten biggest clones take up around 9.2%. This clonotype came up a few times. Its antigen is as yet unknown. Whole-study results and caveats: The blood repertoire included most of the expanded thyroid clonotypes above 0.001. Researchers report that a 13 V-J model separated ophthalmopathy from stable hyperthyroidism.

There are 15 residues in the CDR3. V shed 7 bases and J 7 bases; nucleotides not matched to a gene: 15. Per the germline V gene, CDR1 is SEHNR and CDR2 is FQNEAQ (reference sequence). Not enrolled were patients with uncontrolled infection, other autoimmune disease, pregnancy or lactation. Sequencing was performed on blood. This chain uses TRBV7-9 with TRBJ2-7; 8 nucleotides align to TRBD2. This clonotype was sampled from a woman in her late teens or twenties with Graves' hyperthyroidism. Written as DNA, the CDR3 is TGTGCCAGCACCGAGCTAAAAGCGGGAGCGGGTGAGCAGTACTTC. It is translated as CASTELKAGAGEQYF.